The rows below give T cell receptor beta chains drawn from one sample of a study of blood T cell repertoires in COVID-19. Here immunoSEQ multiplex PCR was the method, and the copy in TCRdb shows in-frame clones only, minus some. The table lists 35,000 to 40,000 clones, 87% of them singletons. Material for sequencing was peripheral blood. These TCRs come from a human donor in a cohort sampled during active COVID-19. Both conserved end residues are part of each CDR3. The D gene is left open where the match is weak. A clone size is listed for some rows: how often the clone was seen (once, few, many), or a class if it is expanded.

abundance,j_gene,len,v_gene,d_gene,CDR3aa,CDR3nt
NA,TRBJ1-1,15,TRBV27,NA,CASSLFQAMNTEAFF,TGTGCCAGCAGTTTATTTCAGGCCATGAACACTGAAGCTTTCTTT
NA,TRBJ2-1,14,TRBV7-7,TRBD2,CASSLVGGSSEQFF,TGTGCCAGCAGCTTAGTGGGCGGGAGCAGTGAGCAGTTCTTC
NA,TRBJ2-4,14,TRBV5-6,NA,CASSHGTGGHIQYF,TGTGCCAGCAGCCACGGGACCGGAGGGCACATTCAGTACTTC
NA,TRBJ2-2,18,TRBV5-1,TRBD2,CASSPRTSGGSGAGELFF,TGCGCCAGCAGCCCGAGGACTAGCGGGGGGTCAGGGGCCGGGGAGCTGTTTTTT
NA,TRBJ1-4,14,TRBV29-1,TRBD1,CSVSGGQGNEKLFF,TGCAGCGTTTCGGGGGGACAGGGTAATGAAAAACTGTTTTTT
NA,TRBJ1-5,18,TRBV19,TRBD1,CASSGIGTGTYSNQPQHF,TGTGCCAGTAGTGGGATCGGGACAGGGACCTATAGCAATCAGCCCCAGCATTTT
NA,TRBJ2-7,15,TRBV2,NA,CASSEWGGSYYEQYF,TGTGCCAGCAGTGAATGGGGCGGAAGTTACTACGAGCAGTACTTC
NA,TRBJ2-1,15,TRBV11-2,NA,CASSLVGSPYNEQFF,TGTGCCAGCAGCTTAGTAGGGAGCCCGTACAATGAGCAGTTCTTC
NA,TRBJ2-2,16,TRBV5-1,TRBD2,CASSAGVGGGTGELFF,TGCGCCAGCAGCGCGGGGGTCGGTGGGGGCACCGGGGAGCTGTTTTTT
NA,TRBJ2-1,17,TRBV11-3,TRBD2,CASSLDHGTSGLNEQFF,TGTGCCAGCAGCTTAGATCATGGGACTAGCGGCTTAAATGAGCAGTTCTTC
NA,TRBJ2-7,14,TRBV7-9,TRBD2,CASSPRRGADEQYF,TGTGCCAGCAGCCCGAGGCGGGGGGCGGACGAGCAGTACTTC
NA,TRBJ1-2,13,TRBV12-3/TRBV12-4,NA,CASRADRLYGYTF,TGTGCCAGCAGGGCTGACAGGCTCTATGGCTACACCTTC
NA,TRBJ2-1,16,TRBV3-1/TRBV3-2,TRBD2,CASSQDGGSSYNEQFF,TGTGCCAGCAGCCAAGACGGCGGGAGCTCCTACAATGAGCAGTTCTTC
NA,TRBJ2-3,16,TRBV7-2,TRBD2,CASSLVTSGRTDTQYF,TGTGCCAGCAGCTTAGTAACTAGCGGGCGCACAGATACGCAGTATTTT
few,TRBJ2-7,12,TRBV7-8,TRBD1,CASSPQGVEQYF,TGTGCCAGCAGCCCGCAGGGGGTAGAGCAGTACTTC
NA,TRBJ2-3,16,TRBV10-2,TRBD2,CASSHPLAGVTDTQYF,TGCGCCAGCTCACACCCACTAGCGGGAGTCACAGATACGCAGTATTTT
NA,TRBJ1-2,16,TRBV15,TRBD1,CATSRDRDRGNYGYTF,TGTGCCACCAGCAGAGATAGGGACAGGGGGAACTATGGCTACACCTTC
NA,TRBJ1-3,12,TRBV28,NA,CASSPLRSTIYF,TGTGCCAGCAGCCCGCTGCGAAGCACCATATATTTT
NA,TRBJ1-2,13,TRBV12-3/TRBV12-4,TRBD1,CASTKQGWDGYTF,TGTGCCAGCACCAAACAGGGGTGGGATGGCTACACCTTC
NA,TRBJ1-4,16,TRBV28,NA,CASSSIIQGFYEKLFF,TGTGCCAGCAGTTCAATCATACAGGGCTTCTATGAAAAACTGTTTTTT